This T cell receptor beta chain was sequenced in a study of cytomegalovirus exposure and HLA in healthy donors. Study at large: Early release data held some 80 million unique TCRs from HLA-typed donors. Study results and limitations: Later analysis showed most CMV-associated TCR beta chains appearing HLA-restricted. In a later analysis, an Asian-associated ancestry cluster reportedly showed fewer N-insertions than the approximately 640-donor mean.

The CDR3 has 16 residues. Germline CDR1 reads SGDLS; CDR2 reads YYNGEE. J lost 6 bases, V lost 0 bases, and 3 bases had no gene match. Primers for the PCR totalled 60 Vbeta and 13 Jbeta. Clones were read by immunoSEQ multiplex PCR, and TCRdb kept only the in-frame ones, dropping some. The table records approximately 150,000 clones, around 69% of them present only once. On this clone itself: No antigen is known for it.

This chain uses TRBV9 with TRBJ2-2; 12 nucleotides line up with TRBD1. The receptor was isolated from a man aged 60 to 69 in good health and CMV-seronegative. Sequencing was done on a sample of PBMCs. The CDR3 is CASSVGGQGAAGELFF. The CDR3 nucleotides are TGTGCCAGCAGCGTAGGGGGACAGGGGGCGGCCGGGGAGCTGTTTTTT.